The 25 T cell receptor beta chains listed next were all sequenced from one sample in a study of T cell responses to AZD1222 COVID-19 vaccine. The method was immunoSEQ multiplex PCR; TCRdb's version includes in-frame clones alone and lacks a portion of them. The table shows some 110,000 clones, with approximately 93% occurring only once. The sample here was peripheral blood, taken on day 0 of AZD1222 vaccination. The receptors shown here come from an adult in good health.

CDR3 sequence: CASSSEGLDFYEQYF. CDR3 DNA: TGTGCCAGCAGCTCGGAGGGTCTCGATTTCTACGAGCAGTACTTC. V is TRBV5-4 and J is TRBJ2-7, with a tentative D call TRBD2 (6 bases). The V gene's germline CDR1 is SGHNT and CDR2 YYREEE (reference sequence). The CDR3 is made up of 15 amino acids. Trimming took 3 bases from V and 3 from J, leaving 16 bases between them.

V is TRBV23-1 and J is TRBJ2-6; weak D call: TRBD2 (5 bases). TRBV23-1 is given ORF status, its function remaining uncertain. The CDR3 spans 17 residues. The ends were cut back, 0 bases at V and 4 bases at J, with 13 bases in the middle. The CDR3 DNA reads as TGCGCCAGCAGTCAATCTCAGAGGGTGGGAGGGGCCAACGTCCTGACTTTC. Protein product: CASSQSQRVGGANVLTF.

The V call is TRBV7-3, the J call TRBJ2-3; D uncertain. V shed 1 base and J shed 2 bases, with 10 bases lying between them. CDR1 is SGHTA, CDR2 FQGTGA, per germline. The CDR3 is made up of 15 amino acids. The CDR3 nucleotides are TGTGCCAGCAGCTTAAACCCTCACAACACAGATACGCAGTATTTT. Translated, it gives CASSLNPHNTDTQYF.

This clone was seen a single time. The chain is built from TRBV6-5 and TRBJ1-6; possibly TRBD1 for D (5 bases). Trimming removed 2 bases at V and 10 bases at J, with 12 bases between. From germline, CDR1 is MNHEY and CDR2 SVGAGI. The CDR3 extends over 14 amino acids. In DNA form, the CDR3 reads TGTGCCAGCAGTTACGAAGGGGCATGGTCACCCCTCCACTTT. Protein sequence: CASSYEGAWSPLHF.

In its sample, this clone was seen a few times. J is TRBJ2-7 and V is TRBV5-4; no reliable D call. Germline V CDR1 and CDR2: SGHNT, YYREEE (reference sequence). The CDR3 is 15 residues long. Trimming pared 4 bases from V and 0 bases from J, leaving 14 bases between. The CDR3 bases are TGTGCCAGCAGCCCTGGGCACTGGAGCTCCTACGAGCAGTACTTC. Encoded protein: CASSPGHWSSYEQYF.

This clone was observed once. The rearrangement joins TRBV2 to TRBJ1-1, with D perhaps TRBD1 (6 bases). The CDR3 length is 15 residues. The germline V gene encodes CDR1 SNHLY and CDR2 FYNNEI. Trimming took off 9 bases at V and 0 bases at J, with 17 bases between the two ends. The CDR3 DNA reads TGTGCCAGGGGGAGAAATACAGGGTTGAACACTGAAGCTTTCTTT. It yields the protein CARGRNTGLNTEAFF.

This chain links TRBV6-6 with TRBJ1-5; D unclear. Trimming pared 0 bases from V and 8 bases from J, leaving 11 bases between. This CDR3 has 14 amino acids. The germline V gene has CDR1 MNHNY and CDR2 SVGAGI (reference sequence). CDR3 region: CASSYSAAQEPQHF. The CDR3 bases are TGTGCCAGCAGTTACTCGGCCGCTCAGGAGCCCCAGCATTTT.

This chain uses TRBV27 with TRBJ1-6; the D gene is possibly TRBD1 (5 bases). Trimming cost V 5 bases and J 4 bases, with 9 bases left between them. This CDR3 has 14 residues. Per the germline V gene, CDR1 is MNHEY and CDR2 is SMNVEV (reference sequence). The CDR3 region is CASSRRQYNSPLHF. The DNA of the CDR3 is TGTGCCAGCAGTAGGAGACAGTATAATTCACCCCTCCACTTT.

The chain has TRBV6-1 and TRBJ1-3; the D gene is possibly TRBD1 (5 bases). The CDR3 consists of 20 residues. The germline V gene has CDR1 MNHNS and CDR2 SASEGT. V lost 2 bases, J lost 1 base, and 24 bases lay in between. CDR3 sequence reads: CASSEFEGSRLRGSGNTIYF. The CDR3 bases are TGTGCCAGCAGTGAATTTGAGGGTTCGCGCCTCCGGGGGTCTGGAAACACCATATATTTT.

The chain uses TRBV4-1 and TRBJ1-1; 8 positions match TRBD1. The junction had 4 bases not matched to a gene; V was cut back by 4 bases and J by 0 bases. The CDR3 extends over 15 amino acids. Per the germline V gene, CDR1 is MGHRA and CDR2 is YSYEKL. The CDR3 loop reads CASSPGQGMNTEAFF. CDR3 DNA sequence: TGCGCCAGCAGCCCCGGACAGGGAATGAACACTGAAGCTTTCTTT.

This sequence joins TRBV18 and TRBJ1-5; 7 bases fit TRBD1. The germline gives CDR1 KGHSH, CDR2 LQKENI. Trimming took 6 bases from V and 4 from J; bases not matched to a gene: 6. The CDR3 runs 14 residues. The CDR3 protein is CASSHRDSNQPQHF. CDR3 DNA sequence: TGTGCCAGCTCGCACCGGGACAGTAATCAGCCCCAGCATTTT. Full variable domain (rest looked up from reference TRBV18 and TRBJ1-5): NAGVMQNPRHLVRRRGQEARLRCSPMKGHSHVYWYRQLPEEGLKFMVYLQKENIIDESGMPKERFSAEFPKEGPSILRIQQVVRGDSAAYFCASSHRDSNQPQHFGDGTRLSIL.

The gene calls are TRBV5-1 and TRBJ2-2; TRBD2 agrees at 10 bases. The ends lost 5 bases at V and 0 bases at J; junction bases unmatched: 4. Germline CDR1 reads SGHRS; CDR2 reads YFSETQ. CDR3 length equals 16 residues. This CDR3 reads CASSLAGGPNTGELFF. In nucleotides, the CDR3 is TGCGCCAGCAGTTTAGCGGGAGGCCCGAACACCGGGGAGCTGTTTTTT.

This clone was recorded only once. V is TRBV10-2 and J is TRBJ2-7; 7 bases are a match to TRBD1. Germline values: CDR1 WSHSY, CDR2 SAAADI. The CDR3 runs 15 residues. V was clipped by 6 bases and J by 7 bases; unmatched bases: 15. CDR3 residues: CASSSGQALTREQYF. The CDR3 DNA reads as TGCGCCAGCAGCTCCGGACAGGCCCTTACGAGGGAGCAGTACTTC.

The chain employs TRBV7-2 and TRBJ2-3, with no clear D. The CDR3 is made up of 16 amino acids. CDR1 is SGHTA and CDR2 is FQGNSA in the germline V gene. The V gene lost 2 bases and the J gene lost 0 bases, with 12 bases spanning the gap. CDR3: CASSLPPLTSTDTQYF. The CDR3, as DNA: TGTGCCAGCAGCTTACCACCGTTGACTAGCACAGATACGCAGTATTTT. Full variable domain (outside the CDR3, taken from reference TRBV7-2 and TRBJ2-3): GAGVSQSPSNKVTEKGKDVELRCDPISGHTALYWYRQSLGQGLEFLIYFQGNSAPDKSGLPSDRFSAERTGGSVSTLTIQRTQQEDSAVYLCASSLPPLTSTDTQYFGPGTRLTVL.

On this clone itself: Other DNA sequences within the sample encode an identical CDR3. J is TRBJ1-1 and V is TRBV27; D is undetermined. V was trimmed by 0 bases and J by 0 bases, leaving 2 bases between them. Germline values: CDR1 MNHEY, CDR2 SMNVEV (reference sequence). The CDR3 totals 13 residues. The CDR3 sequence is CASSLSVNTEAFF. Written as DNA, the CDR3 is TGTGCCAGCAGTTTATCGGTGAACACTGAAGCTTTCTTT.

CDR3 amino acids: CASSLDASIRYNEQFF. DNA for the CDR3: TGTGCCAGCAGTTTGGACGCTAGTATACGCTACAATGAGCAGTTCTTC. The chain joins TRBV27 to TRBJ2-1; D not resolved. Germline loops: CDR1 MNHEY, CDR2 SMNVEV (reference sequence). V lost 3 bases to trimming and J lost 3 bases, with 15 bases between them. CDR3 length equals 16 residues.

The gene calls are TRBV28 and TRBJ1-6; tentatively, D is TRBD1 (6 bases). V shed 6 bases and J shed 7 bases, with 10 bases lying between them. CDR3 size: 13 residues. Germline V gene sequence: CDR1 MDHEN, CDR2 SYDVKM. The chain's CDR3 is CASRKTGNSPLHF. As DNA, the CDR3 is TGTGCCAGCAGGAAGACAGGCAATTCACCCCTCCACTTT.

The V gene is TRBV5-1, the J gene TRBJ1-3, with D unresolved. This CDR3 has 14 residues. The V gene lost 2 bases and the J gene lost 3 bases, with 9 bases spanning the gap. Germline V gene lookup returns CDR1 SGHRS and CDR2 YFSETQ. The CDR3 sequence: CASSFDGSGNTIYF. The DNA of the CDR3 is TGCGCCAGCAGCTTTGATGGAAGTGGAAACACCATATATTTT.

The chain joins TRBV12-3 or TRBV12-4 to TRBJ1-6; D ambiguous. The CDR3 spans 12 residues. The V end was cut by 3 bases, the J end by 10 bases, with 7 bases between. DNA for the CDR3: TGTGCCAGCAGTTTTCCCCTATCACCCCTCCACTTT. Encoded protein: CASSFPLSPLHF.

The genes are TRBV4-2 and TRBJ2-3, with TRBD2 matching over 7 bases. Germline-derived CDR1 and CDR2 are LGHNA and YNFKEQ. The length of the CDR3 is 16 residues. The V segment lost 3 bases and the J segment 4 bases; nucleotides outside the gene matches: 10. This chain's CDR3 is CASSQAGGSGSDTQYF. CDR3 coding DNA: TGTGCCAGCAGCCAGGCGGGCGGGAGTGGCTCAGATACGCAGTATTTT.

The chain couples TRBV7-9 to TRBJ2-1; D is possibly TRBD2 (5 bases). With 0 bases removed from V and 6 bases from J, the gap between germline ends came to 6 bases. Germline assignment: CDR1 SEHNR and CDR2 FQNEAQ (reference sequence). There are 13 residues in the CDR3. The CDR3 DNA follows: TGTGCCAGCAGCTTAGCGCGGGTCAATGAGCAGTTCTTC. It yields the protein CASSLARVNEQFF. Full variable domain (rest looked up from reference TRBV7-9 and TRBJ2-1): DTGVSQNPRHKITKRGQNVTFRCDPISEHNRLYWYRQTLGQGPEFLTYFQNEAQLEKSRLLSDRFSAERPKGSFSTLEIQRTEQGDSAMYLCASSLARVNEQFFGPGTRLTVL.

This chain links TRBV11-3 with TRBJ2-1; perhaps TRBD2 as D (6 bases). Germline-derived CDR1 and CDR2 are SGHNT and YENEEA. Trimming pared 3 bases from V and 8 bases from J, leaving 17 bases between. The CDR3 has 15 amino acids. The CDR3 reads CASSFEGGEVDEQFF. The CDR3 coding sequence is TGTGCCAGCAGCTTTGAGGGAGGAGAGGTGGATGAGCAGTTCTTC.

The rearrangement joins TRBV28 to TRBJ2-2; no clear D gene. Trimming removed 3 bases at V and 7 bases at J, with 6 bases between. Germline V gene lookup returns CDR1 MDHEN and CDR2 SYDVKM. The CDR3 has 12 amino acids. CDR3 DNA: TGTGCCAGCAGTTTTTTAGGCGGGGAGCTGTTTTTT. Amino acids: CASSFLGGELFF.

This rearrangement joins TRBV19 to TRBJ2-1; D unresolved. The CDR3 has 14 residues. Germline V lookup: CDR1 LNHDA, CDR2 SQIVND (reference sequence). Trimming left V 5 bases short and J 1 base short, with 9 bases between. DNA for the CDR3: TGTGCCAGTAGTCTGGACGGATCCTACAATGAGCAGTTCTTC. Translation: CASSLDGSYNEQFF.

The gene calls are TRBV27 and TRBJ1-1; no clear D gene. CDR3 length equals 10 residues. The V gene's germline CDR1 is MNHEY and CDR2 SMNVEV (reference sequence). Trimming removed 2 bases at V and 11 bases at J, with 6 bases between. The CDR3 protein is CASSLPGAFF. As DNA, the CDR3 is TGTGCCAGCAGTTTACCTGGGGCTTTCTTT.